A single sample is the source of the 32 T cell receptor beta chains below, sequenced in a study of T cell changes during pregnancy in multiple sclerosis (dated by TCRdb to between 2017 and 2020). The library was obtained by the immunoSEQ multiplex PCR assay. In TCRdb, the immuneACCESS table is reduced to in-frame sequences with V and J assigned. These tables do not hold every clone; where another copy was compared, an unresolved V gene accounts for under half, and the others remain unexplained. Within this sample are over 80,000 clones, with 90% of them counted one time only. The leading ten clones occupy around 0.76% of the sample. The sequencing here drew on peripheral blood, taken in the second trimester of pregnancy. These receptor sequences come from a female donor in good health, enrolled as a control in a pregnancy study.

The chain links TRBV5-1 to TRBJ1-2; 9 nucleotides line up with TRBD1. This CDR3 region has 13 residues. Germline CDR1 SGHRS, CDR2 YFSETQ. Trimming took 4 bases from V and 2 from J; bases not matched to a gene: 0. As DNA, the CDR3 is TGCGCCAGCAGCGGACAGGGGAACTATGGCTACACCTTC. Translation gives CASSGQGNYGYTF.

The V and J genes are TRBV5-1 and TRBJ1-6; perhaps TRBD1 as D (6 bases). There are 16 residues in the CDR3. The V gene lost 1 base and the J gene lost 6 bases, with 14 bases spanning the gap. The V gene's germline CDR1 is SGHRS and CDR2 YFSETQ. The DNA of the CDR3 is TGCGCCAGCAGCTTGTTTTTTCGGACAGCTAATTCACCCCTCCACTTT. Amino acids: CASSLFFRTANSPLHF.

The genes are TRBV13 and TRBJ2-7; tentative D call: TRBD1 (5 bases). V was cut by 3 bases and J by 3 bases, with 15 bases left in between. CDR1 PRHDT and CDR2 FYEKMQ come from the germline V gene (reference sequence). The CDR3 is 15 residues long. CDR3 sequence (DNA): TGTGCCAGCAGCTTGGGGCAGGGCGTCTTCTACGAGCAGTACTTC. It codes for CASSLGQGVFYEQYF. Full variable domain (remainder filled in from reference TRBV13 and TRBJ2-7): AAGVIQSPRHLIKEKRETATLKCYPIPRHDTVYWYQQGPGQDPQFLISFYEKMQSDKGSIPDRFSAQQFSDYHSELNMSSLELGDSALYFCASSLGQGVFYEQYFGPGTRLTVT.

V and J are TRBV11-2 and TRBJ1-4; no definite D call. Per the germline V gene, CDR1 is SGHAT and CDR2 is FQNNGV. Trimming took 1 base from V and 8 from J, leaving 14 bases between them. CDR3 length equals 15 residues. CDR3 coding DNA: TGTGCCAGCAGCTTAGCGCGGGGAGATTGGGAAAAACTGTTTTTT. This translates into CASSLARGDWEKLFF.

This rearrangement joins TRBV5-1 to TRBJ2-7; 9 nucleotides match TRBD2. CDR3 size: 16 residues. V shed 3 bases, J shed 0 bases, and the junction held 7 bases outside the gene matches. Germline V gene lookup returns CDR1 SGHRS and CDR2 YFSETQ. The CDR3 loop is CASSSNSGSHSYEQYF. CDR3 sequence (DNA): TGCGCCAGCAGCTCTAATAGCGGGAGTCACTCCTACGAGCAGTACTTC.

The CDR3 nucleotides are TGTGCCAGCAGCCGAGGACTAGCGGGAGAGAATGAGCAGTTCTTC. This translates into CASSRGLAGENEQFF. V usage is TRBV7-8 and J usage is TRBJ2-1; 13 bases are shared with TRBD2. With 5 bases clipped from V and 7 bases from J, the junction kept 5 bases outside the gene matches. Per the germline V gene, CDR1 is SGHVS and CDR2 is FQNEAQ. CDR3 length: 15 amino acids.

This clone occurred once. The V and J genes are TRBV6-1 and TRBJ2-1; possible D gene TRBD2, 5 bases. CDR1 is MNHNS and CDR2 is SASEGT in the germline V gene. V was cut by 8 bases and J by 4 bases, with 15 bases left in between. There are 14 residues in the CDR3. CDR3 in amino acids: CASRSGILYNEQFF. Written as DNA, the CDR3 is TGTGCCAGCCGCAGCGGCATCCTTTACAATGAGCAGTTCTTC.

The chain's CDR3 is CASSPTSGGNEQFF. The CDR3 nucleotides read TGTGCCAGCAGCCCAACCTCAGGGGGCAATGAGCAGTTCTTC. V gene TRBV7-2 combines with J gene TRBJ2-1, with 7 positions matching TRBD1. CDR3 length: 14 amino acids. V lost 5 bases, J lost 6 bases, and 7 bases stayed unmatched. Germline V gene sequence: CDR1 SGHTA, CDR2 FQGNSA.

The chain uses TRBV6-5 and TRBJ2-7; 8 bases align to TRBD1. The CDR3 has 15 residues. From germline, CDR1 is MNHEY and CDR2 SVGAGI. V gave up 6 bases and J gave up 6 bases; unmatched junction bases: 13. This chain's CDR3 is CASSPTPDRVSEQYF. The CDR3 DNA sequence: TGTGCCAGCAGCCCAACCCCGGACAGGGTTTCCGAGCAGTACTTC.

CDR3 sequence reads: CASRGGTGPPREQYF. DNA for the CDR3: TGTGCCAGCAGGGGTGGGACAGGGCCACCGAGGGAGCAGTACTTC. V usage is TRBV28 and J usage is TRBJ2-7; 9 bases are a match to TRBD1. V lost 6 bases to trimming and J lost 7 bases; unmatched junction nucleotides: 13. Germline CDR1 and CDR2: MDHEN and SYDVKM. The CDR3 totals 15 residues.

This clone came up once. The V call is TRBV11-3, the J call TRBJ1-2, with D possibly being TRBD1 (5 bases). The germline CDR1 and CDR2 sequences are SGHNT and YENEEA. V gave up 3 bases and J gave up 4 bases, with 15 bases separating them. The CDR3 totals 15 residues. The CDR3 nucleotides are TGTGCCAGCAGCTTTTTCAGGGTAAGGGTCTATGGCTACACCTTC. This gives the protein CASSFFRVRVYGYTF.

The chain is built from TRBV11-2 and TRBJ1-1; D is possibly TRBD1 (5 bases). Between the trimmed V and J ends, which lost 1 base and 6 bases, there was a span of 9 bases. This CDR3 comprises 13 residues. The germline CDR1 and CDR2 sequences are SGHAT and FQNNGV. The CDR3 DNA reads TGTGCCAGCAGCTTAGTAACGGGGGCTGAAGCTTTCTTT. Translation: CASSLVTGAEAFF.

The chain employs TRBV18 and TRBJ2-7, with TRBD2 identical over 11 bases. Germline CDR1 reads KGHSH; CDR2 reads LQKENI. The CDR3 has 16 residues. V gave up 5 bases and J gave up 3 bases; unmatched junction bases: 9. The CDR3: CASSSGGLAGLYEQYF. CDR3 DNA sequence: TGTGCCAGCTCATCTGGCGGACTAGCGGGTCTCTACGAGCAGTACTTC.

The V call is TRBV11-1, the J call TRBJ2-2, with 12 bases identical to TRBD2. From germline, CDR1 is SGHAT and CDR2 FQDESV (reference sequence). After removal of 4 bases from V and 5 bases from J, the junction contained 8 bases not matched to a gene. CDR3 length: 17 amino acids. The CDR3 bases are TGTGCCAGCAGCTCGAGGGCTAGCGGGGGGGAAACCGGGGAGCTGTTTTTT. Its protein is CASSSRASGGETGELFF.

The chain combines TRBV19 with TRBJ2-7, with 9 bases lining up with TRBD1. Germline loops: CDR1 LNHDA, CDR2 SQIVND (reference sequence). The trim removed 3 bases at V and 5 bases at J, leaving 8 bases unmatched. The CDR3 is made up of 15 amino acids. The CDR3: CASSMSTGTGNEQYF. The CDR3 DNA follows: TGTGCCAGTAGTATGTCCACCGGGACAGGGAACGAGCAGTACTTC.

The J gene is TRBJ2-1, the V gene TRBV10-3; the D gene is possibly TRBD2 (6 bases). CDR1 and CDR2 from the germline V gene are ENHRY and SYGVKD. Trimming took off 7 bases at V and 1 base at J, with 17 bases between the two ends. The CDR3 loop spans 16 amino acids. For the CDR3, the DNA is TGTGCCATCACCCGATCAGGAGGGGAATCCTACAATGAGCAGTTCTTC. It yields the protein CAITRSGGESYNEQFF.

The rearrangement uses TRBV27 and TRBJ1-5; 8 positions agree with TRBD1. CDR3 length: 16 amino acids. V lost 2 bases and J lost 3; bases outside the gene matches: 6. The germline V gene has CDR1 MNHEY and CDR2 SMNVEV (reference sequence). The CDR3 DNA follows: TGTGCCAGCAGTTTAGGGCGGACAGGGTACAATCAGCCCCAGCATTTT. This translates into CASSLGRTGYNQPQHF.

The chain joins TRBV19 to TRBJ2-1, with D perhaps TRBD1 (5 bases). With 3 bases removed from V and 7 bases from J, the gap between germline ends came to 16 bases. The CDR3 extends over 15 amino acids. Germline V gives CDR1 LNHDA, CDR2 SQIVND (reference sequence). The CDR3 sequence is CASSIRRQGLNEQFF. The CDR3 nucleotides are TGTGCCAGTAGTATCCGGCGCCAGGGTTTGAATGAGCAGTTCTTC.

This rearrangement joins TRBV15 to TRBJ2-3; D is unclear. The CDR3 is 15 amino acids. CDR1 is LNHNV, CDR2 YYDKDF, per germline (reference sequence). V was trimmed by 0 bases and J by 3 bases, leaving 10 bases between them. CDR3: CATSRDSARTDTQYF. The CDR3 coding sequence is TGTGCCACCAGCAGAGATTCCGCTAGGACAGATACGCAGTATTTT. Full variable domain (rest looked up from reference TRBV15 and TRBJ2-3): DAMVIQNPRYQVTQFGKPVTLSCSQTLNHNVMYWYQQKSSQAPKLLFHYYDKDFNNEADTPDNFQSRRPNTSFCFLDIRSPGLGDTAMYLCATSRDSARTDTQYFGPGTRLTVL.

The count of this clone is one. The chain uses TRBV2 and TRBJ2-3, with 9 nucleotides matching TRBD1. Per the germline V gene, CDR1 is SNHLY and CDR2 is FYNNEI. This CDR3 region has 18 residues. The junction had 20 bases not matched to a gene; V was cut back by 8 bases and J by 5 bases. The CDR3 DNA is TGTGCCAGCTCCCTAGGCGACAGGGGGGCGTTTTCAGGAGATACGCAGTATTTT. Residues: CASSLGDRGAFSGDTQYF.

This clone was seen a single time. The V and J genes are TRBV19 and TRBJ2-7; D is ambiguous. This CDR3 region has 13 residues. V was trimmed by 6 bases and J by 2 bases, leaving 11 bases between them. In germline, CDR1 is LNHDA, CDR2 SQIVND (reference sequence). CDR3 DNA: TGTGCCAGTAGGGTGGGCAGACCCTACGAGCAGTACTTC. Protein sequence: CASRVGRPYEQYF.

Here the CDR3 reads CASSLSPGTGLQSPLHF. In DNA, the CDR3 is TGTGCCAGCAGTTTATCGCCGGGGACAGGCCTTCAGTCACCCCTCCACTTT. This sequence joins TRBV27 and TRBJ1-6; 8 bases match TRBD1. Germline CDR1 MNHEY, CDR2 SMNVEV (reference sequence). V dropped 0 bases and J dropped 10; count of bases not matched to a gene: 11. The CDR3 consists of 17 residues.

The V and J genes are TRBV19 and TRBJ2-7; 10 bases map to TRBD2. The V and J ends lost 9 bases and 13 bases, in that order; junction bases with no gene match: 9. CDR3 length: 11 residues. The germline V gene has CDR1 LNHDA and CDR2 SQIVND (reference sequence). CDR3 region: CASQTGTSVYF. The CDR3 DNA reads as TGTGCCAGCCAAACTGGGACTAGCGTTTACTTC. The full variable domain, completed using reference TRBV19 and TRBJ2-7, is DGGITQSPKYLFRKEGQNVTLSCEQNLNHDAMYWYRQDPGQGLRLIYYSQIVNDFQKGDIAEGYSVSREKKESFPLTVTSAQKNPTAFYLCASQTGTSVYFGPGTRLTVT.

The chain couples TRBV5-1 to TRBJ1-1; unclear D gene. Germline V lookup: CDR1 SGHRS, CDR2 YFSETQ. The V end was cut by 5 bases, the J end by 0 bases, with 14 bases between. CDR3 length: 15 residues. The CDR3 reads CASSSQPGLNTEAFF. CDR3 nucleotides: TGCGCCAGCAGTTCCCAACCGGGATTGAACACTGAAGCTTTCTTT.

This clone occurred a few times. V gene TRBV7-9 combines with J gene TRBJ1-1; D remains unclear. The germline V gene has CDR1 SEHNR and CDR2 FQNEAQ (reference sequence). This CDR3 comprises 15 residues. The V and J ends lost 1 base and 4 bases respectively, with 13 bases between them. The CDR3 coding sequence is TGTGCCAGCAGCTTAGTTAGTACGGAGGCCACTGAAGCTTTCTTT. Amino acid sequence: CASSLVSTEATEAFF.

The chain is built from TRBV9 and TRBJ1-3; perhaps TRBD1 as D (5 bases). The CDR3 consists of 15 residues. CDR1 is SGDLS and CDR2 is YYNGEE in the germline V gene. The V gene lost 0 bases and the J gene lost 0 bases, with 7 bases spanning the gap. CDR3 loop: CASSVGQNSGNTIYF. The CDR3 bases are TGTGCCAGCAGCGTAGGACAGAACTCTGGAAACACCATATATTTT.

This clone occurred once. The chain employs TRBV30 and TRBJ2-1, with a tentative D call TRBD1 (6 bases). This CDR3 spans 15 amino acids. Germline lookup yields CDR1 GTSNPN and CDR2 SVGIG (reference sequence). Trimming removed 4 bases at V and 1 base at J, with 14 bases between. CDR3 sequence (DNA): TGTGCCTGGATTCTAGGGCAGGGGTCCTACAATGAGCAGTTCTTC. Its translation is CAWILGQGSYNEQFF.

The chain carries TRBV6-5 and TRBJ2-5; TRBD2 aligns across 7 bases. V lost 6 bases to trimming and J lost 5 bases; unmatched junction nucleotides: 12. Per germline, CDR1 MNHEY and CDR2 SVGAGI. This CDR3 comprises 15 residues. This CDR3 is CASSPGGRGSETQYF. The CDR3 coding sequence is TGTGCCAGCAGCCCCGGCGGCCGCGGGAGCGAGACCCAGTACTTC.

V gene TRBV7-9 combines with J gene TRBJ1-2; possibly TRBD1 for D (6 bases). The CDR3 consists of 14 residues. Germline CDR1 SEHNR, CDR2 FQNEAQ (reference sequence). With 7 bases removed from V and 8 bases from J, the gap between germline ends came to 20 bases. This CDR3 reads CASTRKGVEWGYTF. The CDR3, as DNA: TGTGCCAGCACCAGAAAGGGGGTGGAATGGGGCTACACCTTC.

The chain joins TRBV19 to TRBJ2-3, with TRBD2 matching over 9 bases. V gave up 0 bases and J gave up 8 bases; unmatched junction bases: 9. This CDR3 spans 16 amino acids. The germline V gene has CDR1 LNHDA and CDR2 SQIVND (reference sequence). In DNA, the CDR3 is TGTGCCAGTAGTATAGAGGCGACTAGCGGAGGGGGTACGCAGTATTTT. Translation gives CASSIEATSGGGTQYF.

The chain combines TRBV27 with TRBJ2-1; 7 nucleotides line up with TRBD1. From germline, CDR1 is MNHEY and CDR2 SMNVEV (reference sequence). J lost 2 bases, V lost 5 bases, and 6 bases had no gene match. The CDR3 loop spans 15 amino acids. In DNA form, the CDR3 reads TGTGCCAGCAGTACCCAGGGGGACCCCTACAATGAGCAGTTCTTC. It yields the protein CASSTQGDPYNEQFF.

This clone was counted between two and nine times. This rearrangement joins TRBV10-1 to TRBJ1-2; 7 bases agree with TRBD1. The germline V gene encodes CDR1 WNHNN and CDR2 SYGVQD (reference sequence). V shed 3 bases, J shed 14 bases, and the junction held 9 bases outside the gene matches. CDR3 length: 12 residues. CDR3 coding DNA: TGCGCCAGCAGTGACTCGGAGGGGGCCCAGACCTTC. It specifies CASSDSEGAQTF.